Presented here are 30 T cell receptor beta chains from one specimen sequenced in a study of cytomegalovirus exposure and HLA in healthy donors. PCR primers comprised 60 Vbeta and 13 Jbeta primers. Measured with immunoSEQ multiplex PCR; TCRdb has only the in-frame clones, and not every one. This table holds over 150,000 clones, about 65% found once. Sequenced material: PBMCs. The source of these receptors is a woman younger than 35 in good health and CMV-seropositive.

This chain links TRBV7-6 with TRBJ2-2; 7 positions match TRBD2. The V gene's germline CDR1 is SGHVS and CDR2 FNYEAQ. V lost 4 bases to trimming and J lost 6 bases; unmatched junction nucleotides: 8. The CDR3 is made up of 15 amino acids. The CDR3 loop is CASSSGLVSPGELFF. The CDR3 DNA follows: TGTGCCAGCAGCTCCGGACTAGTATCTCCCGGGGAGCTGTTTTTT.

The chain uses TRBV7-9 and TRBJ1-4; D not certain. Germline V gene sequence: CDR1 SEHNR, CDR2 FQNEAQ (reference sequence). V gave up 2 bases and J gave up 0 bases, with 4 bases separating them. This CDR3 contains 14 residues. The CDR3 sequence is CASSLSATNEKLFF. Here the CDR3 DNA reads TGTGCCAGCAGCTTAAGCGCAACTAATGAAAAACTGTTTTTT.

This CDR3 reads CASSVGGKGRANEKLFF. The CDR3 DNA sequence: TGTGCCAGCAGTGTCGGCGGGAAGGGGCGGGCTAATGAAAAACTGTTTTTT. The chain recombines TRBV25-1 with TRBJ1-4; D is perhaps TRBD1 (5 bases). Trimming pared 4 bases from V and 3 bases from J, leaving 18 bases between. The CDR3 length is 17 residues. CDR1 is MGHDK and CDR2 is SYGVNS in the germline V gene.

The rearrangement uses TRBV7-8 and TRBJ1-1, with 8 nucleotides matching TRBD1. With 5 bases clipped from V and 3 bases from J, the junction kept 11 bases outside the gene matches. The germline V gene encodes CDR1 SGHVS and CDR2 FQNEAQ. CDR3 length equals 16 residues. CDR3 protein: CASSPSPFRGHTEAFF. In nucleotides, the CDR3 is TGTGCCAGCAGCCCTAGCCCCTTCAGGGGGCACACTGAAGCTTTCTTT. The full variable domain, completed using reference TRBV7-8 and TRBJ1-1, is GAGVSQSPRYKVAKRGQDVALRCDPISGHVSLFWYQQALGQGPEFLTYFQNEAQLDKSGLPSDRFFAERPEGSVSTLKIQRTQQEDSAVYLCASSPSPFRGHTEAFFGQGTRLTVV.

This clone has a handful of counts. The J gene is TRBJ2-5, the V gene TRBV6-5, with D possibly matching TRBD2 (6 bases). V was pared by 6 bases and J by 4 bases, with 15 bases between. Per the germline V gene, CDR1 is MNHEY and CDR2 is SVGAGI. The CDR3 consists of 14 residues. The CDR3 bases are TGTGCCAGCAGCGGGACTTCCCCGGGAGAGACCCAGTACTTC. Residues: CASSGTSPGETQYF.

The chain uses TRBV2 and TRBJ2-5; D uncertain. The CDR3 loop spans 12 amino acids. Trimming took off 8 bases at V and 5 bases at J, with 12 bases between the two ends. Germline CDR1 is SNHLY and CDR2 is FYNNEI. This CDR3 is CASGWFRETQYF. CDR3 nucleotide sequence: TGTGCCAGCGGATGGTTCAGGGAGACCCAGTACTTC.

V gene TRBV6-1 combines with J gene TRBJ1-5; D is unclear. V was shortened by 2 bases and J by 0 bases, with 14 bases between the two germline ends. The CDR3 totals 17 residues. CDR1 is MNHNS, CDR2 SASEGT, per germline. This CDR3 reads CASSEYGLGSSNQPQHF. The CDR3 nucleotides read TGTGCCAGCAGTGAATACGGTCTGGGCTCTAGCAATCAGCCCCAGCATTTT.

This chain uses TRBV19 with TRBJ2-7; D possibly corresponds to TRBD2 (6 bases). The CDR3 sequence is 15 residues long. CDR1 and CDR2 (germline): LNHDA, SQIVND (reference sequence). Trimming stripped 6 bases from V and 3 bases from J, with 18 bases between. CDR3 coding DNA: TGTGCCAGTAGCTCCTGGCTGGGGACTCACTACGAGCAGTACTTC. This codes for CASSSWLGTHYEQYF.

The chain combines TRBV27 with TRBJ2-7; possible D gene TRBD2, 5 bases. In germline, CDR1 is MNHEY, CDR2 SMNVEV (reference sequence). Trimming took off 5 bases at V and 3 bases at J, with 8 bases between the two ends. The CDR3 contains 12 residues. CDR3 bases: TGTGCCAGCAGTCGAGGAGGCTACGAGCAGTACTTC. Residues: CASSRGGYEQYF.

Here the CDR3 reads CASSQDQRGGEEKLFF. The CDR3 bases are TGTGCCAGCAGCCAAGATCAGAGAGGGGGCGAGGAAAAACTGTTTTTT. V and J are TRBV4-2 and TRBJ1-4; 7 bases are a match to TRBD1. The CDR3 covers 16 residues. Germline-derived CDR1 and CDR2 are LGHNA and YNFKEQ. V lost 0 bases and J lost 8; bases outside the gene matches: 9.

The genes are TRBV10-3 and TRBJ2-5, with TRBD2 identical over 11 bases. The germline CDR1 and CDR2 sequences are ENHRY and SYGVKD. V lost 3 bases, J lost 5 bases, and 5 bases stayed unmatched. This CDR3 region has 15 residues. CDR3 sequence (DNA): TGTGCCATCAGTGAAACTAGCGGGGGTTGGGAGACCCAGTACTTC. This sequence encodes CAISETSGGWETQYF.

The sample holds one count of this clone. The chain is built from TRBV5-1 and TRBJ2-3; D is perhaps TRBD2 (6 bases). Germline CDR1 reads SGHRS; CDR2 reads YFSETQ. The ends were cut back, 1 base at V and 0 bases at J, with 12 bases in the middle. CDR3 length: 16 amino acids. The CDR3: CASSLYGGASTDTQYF. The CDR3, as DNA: TGCGCCAGCAGCTTGTACGGCGGGGCTAGCACAGATACGCAGTATTTT.

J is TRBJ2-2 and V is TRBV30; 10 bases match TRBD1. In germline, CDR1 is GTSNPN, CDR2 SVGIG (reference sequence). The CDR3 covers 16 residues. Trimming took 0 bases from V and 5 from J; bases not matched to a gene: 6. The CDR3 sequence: CAWSVRDRGGTGELFF. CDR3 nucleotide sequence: TGTGCCTGGAGTGTACGGGACAGGGGTGGAACCGGGGAGCTGTTTTTT.

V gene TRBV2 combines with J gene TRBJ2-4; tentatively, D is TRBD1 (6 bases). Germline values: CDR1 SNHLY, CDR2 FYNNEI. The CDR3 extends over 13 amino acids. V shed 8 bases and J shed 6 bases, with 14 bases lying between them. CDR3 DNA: TGTGCCAGCTCTCGGACAGACCCAAACATTCAGTACTTC. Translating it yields CASSRTDPNIQYF. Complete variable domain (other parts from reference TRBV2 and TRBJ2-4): EPEVTQTPSHQVTQMGQEVILRCVPISNHLYFYWYRQILGQKVEFLVSFYNNEISEKSEIFDDQFSVERPDGSNFTLKIRSTKLEDSAMYFCASSRTDPNIQYFGAGTRLSVL.

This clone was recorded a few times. The CDR3 sequence is CASSSQGGDTGELFF. Here the CDR3 DNA reads TGCGCCAGCAGCAGTCAGGGGGGTGACACCGGGGAGCTGTTTTTT. This chain joins TRBV5-1 and TRBJ2-2; tentatively, D is TRBD1 (7 bases). Germline CDR1 reads SGHRS; CDR2 reads YFSETQ. V was trimmed by 4 bases and J by 3 bases, leaving 13 bases between them. CDR3 length: 15 residues.

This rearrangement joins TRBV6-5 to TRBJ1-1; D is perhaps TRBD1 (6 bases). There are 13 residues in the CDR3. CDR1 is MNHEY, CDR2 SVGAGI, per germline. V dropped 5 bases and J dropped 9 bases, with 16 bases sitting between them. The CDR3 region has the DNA TGTGCCAGCAGTGGGAATGGACAGCGCAAAGCTTTCTTT. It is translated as CASSGNGQRKAFF.

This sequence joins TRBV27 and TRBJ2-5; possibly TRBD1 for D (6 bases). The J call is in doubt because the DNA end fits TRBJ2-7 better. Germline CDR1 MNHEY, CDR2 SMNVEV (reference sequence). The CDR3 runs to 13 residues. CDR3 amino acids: CASRAEGAYEQYF. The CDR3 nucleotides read TGTGCCAGCCGTGCAGAGGGGGCCTACGAGCAGTACTTC.

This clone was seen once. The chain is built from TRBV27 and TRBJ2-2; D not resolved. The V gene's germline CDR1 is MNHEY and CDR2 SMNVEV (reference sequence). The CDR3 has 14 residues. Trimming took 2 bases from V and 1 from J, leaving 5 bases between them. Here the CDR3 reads CASSLGLNTGELFF. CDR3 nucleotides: TGTGCCAGCAGTTTAGGGCTGAACACCGGGGAGCTGTTTTTT.

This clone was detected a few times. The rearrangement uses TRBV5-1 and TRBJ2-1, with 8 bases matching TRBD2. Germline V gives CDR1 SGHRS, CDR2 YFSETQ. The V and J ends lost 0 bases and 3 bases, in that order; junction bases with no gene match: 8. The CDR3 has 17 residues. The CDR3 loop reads CASSLANGLAYYNEQFF. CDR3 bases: TGCGCCAGCAGCTTGGCGAACGGACTAGCTTACTACAATGAGCAGTTCTTC.

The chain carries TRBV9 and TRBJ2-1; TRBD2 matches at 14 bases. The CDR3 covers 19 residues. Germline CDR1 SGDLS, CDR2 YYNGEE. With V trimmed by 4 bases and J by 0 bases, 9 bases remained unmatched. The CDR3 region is CASSHSGLAGVSSYNEQFF. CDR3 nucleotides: TGTGCCAGCAGCCACTCGGGACTAGCGGGGGTGAGCTCCTACAATGAGCAGTTCTTC.

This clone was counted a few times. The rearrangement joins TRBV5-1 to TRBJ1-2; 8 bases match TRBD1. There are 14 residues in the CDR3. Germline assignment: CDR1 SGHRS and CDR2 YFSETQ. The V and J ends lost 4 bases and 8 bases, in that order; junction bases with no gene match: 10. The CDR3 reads CASSEEQGARGYTF. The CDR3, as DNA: TGCGCCAGCAGCGAGGAGCAGGGGGCGCGAGGCTACACCTTC. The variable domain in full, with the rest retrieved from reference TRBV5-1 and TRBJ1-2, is KAGVTQTPRYLIKTRGQQVTLSCSPISGHRSVSWYQQTPGQGLQFLFEYFSETQRNKGNFPGRFSGRQFSNSRSEMNVSTLELGDSALYLCASSEEQGARGYTFGSGTRLTVV.

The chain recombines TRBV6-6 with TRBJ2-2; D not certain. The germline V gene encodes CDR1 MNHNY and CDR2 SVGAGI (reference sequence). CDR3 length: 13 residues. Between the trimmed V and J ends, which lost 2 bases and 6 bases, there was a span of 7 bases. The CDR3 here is CASSYGRAGELFF. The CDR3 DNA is TGTGCCAGCAGTTACGGTCGGGCCGGGGAGCTGTTTTTT.

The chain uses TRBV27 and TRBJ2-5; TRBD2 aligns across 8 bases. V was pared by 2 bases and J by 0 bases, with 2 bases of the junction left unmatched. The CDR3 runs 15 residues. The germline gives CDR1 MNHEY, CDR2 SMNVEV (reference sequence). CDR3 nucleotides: TGTGCCAGCAGTTTACAGCGGGGGAACCAAGAGACCCAGTACTTC. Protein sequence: CASSLQRGNQETQYF.

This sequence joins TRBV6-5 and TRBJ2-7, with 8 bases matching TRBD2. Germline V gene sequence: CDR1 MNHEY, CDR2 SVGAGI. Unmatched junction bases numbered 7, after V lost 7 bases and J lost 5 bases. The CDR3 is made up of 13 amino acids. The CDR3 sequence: CASTLTGGDEQYF. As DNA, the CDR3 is TGTGCCAGCACCCTCACGGGAGGGGACGAGCAGTACTTC.

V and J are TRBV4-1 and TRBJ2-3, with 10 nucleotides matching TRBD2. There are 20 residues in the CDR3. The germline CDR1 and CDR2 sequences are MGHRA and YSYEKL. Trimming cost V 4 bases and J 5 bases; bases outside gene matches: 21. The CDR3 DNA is TGCGCCAGCAGCCCAATCGGGGTTAGCGGGAGGCCCCGGTTAAGAGATACGCAGTATTTT. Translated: CASSPIGVSGRPRLRDTQYF.

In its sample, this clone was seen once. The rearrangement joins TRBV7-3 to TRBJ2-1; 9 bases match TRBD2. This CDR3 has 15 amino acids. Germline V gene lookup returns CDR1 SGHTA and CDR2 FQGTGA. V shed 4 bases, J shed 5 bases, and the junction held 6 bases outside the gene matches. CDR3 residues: CASSSLAGYNNEQFF. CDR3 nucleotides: TGTGCCAGCAGCTCCCTAGCGGGGTATAACAATGAGCAGTTCTTC.

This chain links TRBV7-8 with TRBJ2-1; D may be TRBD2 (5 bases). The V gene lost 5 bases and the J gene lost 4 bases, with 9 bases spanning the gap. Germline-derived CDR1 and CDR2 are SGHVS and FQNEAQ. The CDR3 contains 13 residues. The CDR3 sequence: CASSPRGYNEQFF. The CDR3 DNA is TGTGCCAGCAGCCCCCGCGGGTACAATGAGCAGTTCTTC.

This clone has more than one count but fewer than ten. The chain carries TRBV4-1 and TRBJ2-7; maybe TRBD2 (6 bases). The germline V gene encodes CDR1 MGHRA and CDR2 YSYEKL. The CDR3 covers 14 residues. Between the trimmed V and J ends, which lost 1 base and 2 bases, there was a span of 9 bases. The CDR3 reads CASSQVGGTYEQYF. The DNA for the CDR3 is TGCGCCAGCAGCCAAGTGGGGGGAACCTACGAGCAGTACTTC.

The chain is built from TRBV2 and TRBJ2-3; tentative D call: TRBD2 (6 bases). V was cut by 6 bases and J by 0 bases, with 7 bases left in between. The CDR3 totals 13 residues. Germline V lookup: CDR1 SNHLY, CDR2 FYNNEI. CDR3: CASRGTSTDTQYF. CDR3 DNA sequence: TGTGCCAGCAGGGGGACTAGCACAGATACGCAGTATTTT.

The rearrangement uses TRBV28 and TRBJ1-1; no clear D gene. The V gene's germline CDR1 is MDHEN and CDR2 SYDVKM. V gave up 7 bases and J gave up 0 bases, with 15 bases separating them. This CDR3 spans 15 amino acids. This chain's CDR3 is CASTARGSLNTEAFF. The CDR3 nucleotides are TGTGCCAGCACCGCCCGGGGATCCTTGAACACTGAAGCTTTCTTT.